This TCR beta chain was obtained from a study of vaccination effects on CD4 cells after COVID-19. Generated by immunoSEQ multiplex PCR, the TCRdb table keeps only in-frame clones and is missing some. This sample has some 70,000 clones, with around 81% found just once. Comment on this clone: The target antigen is unknown.

Ahead of sequencing, the ViraFEST assay grew antigen-specific CD4+ T cells using viral peptide pools. The culture ran for 10 days, and then CD4+ T cells were isolated. Every participant took two doses of the BNT162b2 or mRNA-1273 vaccine. Sequenced here: CD4+ T cells from PBMCs cultured with HCoV-229E spike peptides, sampled after COVID-19 vaccination. The sequence was collected from a human donor who received a COVID-19 vaccine.

The CDR3 spells CASSQGGRFADTQYF. DNA for the CDR3: TGTGCCAGCAGCCAAGGGGGGCGGTTCGCAGATACGCAGTATTTT. The rearrangement uses TRBV6-2 or TRBV6-3 and TRBJ2-3; either TRBD1 or TRBD2 may supply D (6 bases each). Germline CDR1 and CDR2: MNHEY and SVGEGT. Trimming pared 6 bases from V and 4 bases from J, leaving 17 bases between. This CDR3 has 15 residues.